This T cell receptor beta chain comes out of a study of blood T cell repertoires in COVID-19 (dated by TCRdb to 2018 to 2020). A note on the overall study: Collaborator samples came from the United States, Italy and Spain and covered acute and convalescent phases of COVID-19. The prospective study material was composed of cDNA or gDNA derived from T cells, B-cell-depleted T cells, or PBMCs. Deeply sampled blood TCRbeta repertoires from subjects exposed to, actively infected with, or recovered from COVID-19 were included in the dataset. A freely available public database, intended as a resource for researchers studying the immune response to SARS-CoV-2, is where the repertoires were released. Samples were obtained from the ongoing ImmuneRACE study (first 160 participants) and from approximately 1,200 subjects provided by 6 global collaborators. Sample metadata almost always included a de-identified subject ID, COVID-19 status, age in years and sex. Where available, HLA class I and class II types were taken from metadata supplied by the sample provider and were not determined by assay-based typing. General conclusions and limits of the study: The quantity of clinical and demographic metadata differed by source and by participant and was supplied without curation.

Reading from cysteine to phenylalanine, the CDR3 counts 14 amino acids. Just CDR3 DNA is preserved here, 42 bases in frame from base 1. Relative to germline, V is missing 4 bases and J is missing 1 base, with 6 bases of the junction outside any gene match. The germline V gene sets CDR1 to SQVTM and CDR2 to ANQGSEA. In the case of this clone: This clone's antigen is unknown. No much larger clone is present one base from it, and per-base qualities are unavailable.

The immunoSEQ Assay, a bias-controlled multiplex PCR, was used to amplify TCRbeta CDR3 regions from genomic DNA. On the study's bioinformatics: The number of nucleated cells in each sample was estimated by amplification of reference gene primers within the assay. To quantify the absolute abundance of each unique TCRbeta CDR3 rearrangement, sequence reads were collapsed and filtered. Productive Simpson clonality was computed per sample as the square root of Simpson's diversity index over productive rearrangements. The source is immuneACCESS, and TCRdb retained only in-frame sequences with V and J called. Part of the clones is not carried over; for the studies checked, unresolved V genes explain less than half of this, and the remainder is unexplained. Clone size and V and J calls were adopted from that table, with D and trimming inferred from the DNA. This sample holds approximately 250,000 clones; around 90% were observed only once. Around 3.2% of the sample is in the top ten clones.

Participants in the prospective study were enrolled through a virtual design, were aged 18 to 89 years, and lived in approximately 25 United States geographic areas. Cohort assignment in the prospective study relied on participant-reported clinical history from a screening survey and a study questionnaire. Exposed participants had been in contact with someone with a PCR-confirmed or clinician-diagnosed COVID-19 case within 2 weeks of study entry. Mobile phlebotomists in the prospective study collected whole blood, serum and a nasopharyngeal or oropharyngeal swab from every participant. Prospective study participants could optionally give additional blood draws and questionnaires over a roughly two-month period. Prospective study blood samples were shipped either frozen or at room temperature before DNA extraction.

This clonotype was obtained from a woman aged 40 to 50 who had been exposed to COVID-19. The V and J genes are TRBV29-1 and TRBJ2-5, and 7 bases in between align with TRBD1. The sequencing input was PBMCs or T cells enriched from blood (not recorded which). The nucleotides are TGCAGCGTTGGGGGACAGCTCCTCCAAGAGACCCAGTACTTC. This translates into CSVGGQLLQETQYF.